The next 28 T cell receptor beta chains were all read from a single sample in a study of blood T cell repertoires in COVID-19. Assay used: immunoSEQ multiplex PCR; TCRdb lists only in-frame clones, some missing. This sample has under 200,000 clones, with roughly 80% found just once. What was sequenced was peripheral blood. These receptors all stem from a human donor with acute or convalescent COVID-19. The donor label of this sample is uncertain.

This sequence joins TRBV19 and TRBJ1-2, with 7 bases aligning to TRBD1. Germline trimming cut 6 bases from V and 8 bases from J; bases unmatched to any gene: 9. The V gene's germline CDR1 is LNHDA and CDR2 SQIVND (reference sequence). The CDR3 runs to 13 residues. The DNA for the CDR3 is TGTGCCAGTAGCCTCCGGGACAGAAGAGGCTACACCTTC. It specifies CASSLRDRRGYTF.

CDR3 nucleotides: TGCGCCAGCAGTAAGGGGGACCTGGATGGCTACACCTTC. Amino acids: CASSKGDLDGYTF. V gene TRBV10-1 combines with J gene TRBJ1-2, with D tentatively TRBD1 (6 bases). Germline CDR1 is WNHNN and CDR2 is SYGVQD (reference sequence). This CDR3 spans 13 amino acids. The V gene lost 5 bases and the J gene lost 6 bases, with 13 bases spanning the gap.

J is TRBJ2-7 and V is TRBV11-2; TRBD1 matches at 9 bases. The CDR3 is 15 residues long. Unmatched junction bases numbered 4, after V lost 2 bases and J lost 2 bases. Germline assignment: CDR1 SGHAT and CDR2 FQNNGV. CDR3 residues: CASSLSGTGTYEQYF. The CDR3 bases are TGTGCCAGCAGCTTATCCGGGACAGGGACCTACGAGCAGTACTTC.

The DNA of the CDR3 is TGTGCCAGCAGCTTATTAGGCAGGCTCTATGGCTACACCTTC. Its protein product is CASSLLGRLYGYTF. This chain joins TRBV7-9 and TRBJ1-2; no clear D gene. The length of the CDR3 is 14 residues. Trimming took off 2 bases at V and 4 bases at J, with 11 bases between the two ends. Looked up from germline, CDR1 is SEHNR and CDR2 is FQNEAQ (reference sequence).

The V call is TRBV3-1 (or the pseudogene TRBV3-2), the J call TRBJ2-7, with 9 bases matching TRBD1. Germline CDR1 and CDR2: LGHDT and YNNKEL (reference sequence). This CDR3 spans 14 amino acids. The ends lost 4 bases at V and 4 bases at J; junction bases unmatched: 5. CDR3 nucleotides: TGTGCCAGCAGCCCCGGGACAGGGAGGTACGAGCAGTACTTC. It codes for CASSPGTGRYEQYF.

V gene TRBV10-3 combines with J gene TRBJ1-1, with 10 bases aligning to TRBD1. Germline trimming cut 0 bases from V and 6 bases from J; bases unmatched to any gene: 4. Germline CDR1 is ENHRY and CDR2 is SYGVKD. The CDR3 runs to 15 residues. DNA of the CDR3: TGTGCCATCAGTGAGTCCCGGGACAGGGGACCTGAAGCTTTCTTT. Residues: CAISESRDRGPEAFF.

This chain uses TRBV29-1 with TRBJ2-1; TRBD2 matches at 9 bases. V was pared by 7 bases and J by 9 bases, with 16 bases of the junction left unmatched. Germline-derived CDR1 and CDR2 are SQVTM and ANQGSEA. The CDR3 extends over 15 amino acids. The chain's CDR3 is CSATRGSGSDFEQFF. The DNA for the CDR3 is TGCAGCGCAACCCGCGGTAGCGGGAGTGATTTTGAGCAGTTCTTC.

This clone has only a few counts. The rearrangement links TRBV2 to TRBJ2-7, with a tentative D call TRBD2 (5 bases). Per germline, CDR1 SNHLY and CDR2 FYNNEI. This CDR3 has 15 residues. Trimming removed 3 bases from V and 0 bases from J, with 12 bases in between. The CDR3 DNA follows: TGTGCCAGCAGTGAGGACTCAGCGGTCTCCTACGAGCAGTACTTC. Translated: CASSEDSAVSYEQYF. The full variable domain, completed using reference TRBV2 and TRBJ2-7, is EPEVTQTPSHQVTQMGQEVILRCVPISNHLYFYWYRQILGQKVEFLVSFYNNEISEKSEIFDDQFSVERPDGSNFTLKIRSTKLEDSAMYFCASSEDSAVSYEQYFGPGTRLTVT.

V gene TRBV9 combines with J gene TRBJ2-7; tentative D call: TRBD2 (6 bases). V lost 4 bases and J 0 bases, leaving 11 bases between the germline ends. The V gene's germline CDR1 is SGDLS and CDR2 YYNGEE. This CDR3 is 14 amino acids long. The CDR3 loop is CASSISGSSYEQYF. For the CDR3, the DNA is TGTGCCAGCAGCATTTCCGGGAGCTCCTACGAGCAGTACTTC.

The V gene is TRBV30, the J gene TRBJ1-3, with D possibly being TRBD1 (6 bases). CDR3 length: 14 amino acids. V dropped 3 bases and J dropped 2 bases, with 11 bases sitting between them. Germline CDR1 reads GTSNPN; CDR2 reads SVGIG (reference sequence). The CDR3 DNA sequence: TGTGCCTGGAGCCCCAACAGGGCTGGAAACACCATATATTTT. Encoded protein: CAWSPNRAGNTIYF.

As for this clone: This is likely a read error, given that the CDR3 carries no conserved phenylalanine or tryptophan at its end. No DNA is shown, since the ends of the CDR3 on it are uncertain; the CDR3 is the one TCRdb lists. The CDR3 spells CASSDLDRVRN. The chain is built from TRBV2 and TRBJ2-7; TRBD1, the table's D call, was not compared with the DNA. The CDR3 extends over 11 residues, inclusive of both ends. Germline-derived CDR1 and CDR2 are SNHLY and FYNNEI.

This clone was seen more than once but under ten times. The V gene is TRBV2, the J gene TRBJ2-7, with a possible D match to TRBD2 (6 bases). This CDR3 is 15 amino acids long. Trimming left V 7 bases short and J 6 bases short, with 22 bases between. CDR1 and CDR2 (germline): SNHLY, FYNNEI. The CDR3 nucleotides are TGTGCCAGCACGTCCGTCCAGGGAGGCTGGGGCGAGCAGTACTTC. Amino acid sequence: CASTSVQGGWGEQYF.

The chain recombines TRBV20-1 with TRBJ1-2, with D perhaps TRBD1 (6 bases). This CDR3 is built from 13 residues. Trimming left V 5 bases short and J 8 bases short, with 18 bases between. Per the germline V gene, CDR1 is DFQATT and CDR2 is SNEGSKA (reference sequence). Here the CDR3 DNA reads TGCAGTGCTGGTGGTCAGGGGCTGTCCGGCTACACCTTC. Encoded protein: CSAGGQGLSGYTF.

The chain has TRBV3-1 (or the pseudogene TRBV3-2) and TRBJ2-3; 7 bases align to TRBD2. There are 16 residues in the CDR3. CDR1 and CDR2 from the germline V gene are LGHDT and YNNKEL (reference sequence). Trimming took 3 bases from V and 1 from J; bases not matched to a gene: 7. The CDR3 is CASSHVLAGGTDTQYF. For the CDR3, the DNA is TGTGCCAGCAGCCATGTTCTGGCGGGGGGCACAGATACGCAGTATTTT.

This chain uses TRBV7-9 with TRBJ1-4; D uncertain. This CDR3 region has 13 residues. Trimming took 7 bases from V and 7 from J, leaving 13 bases between them. Germline CDR1 reads SEHNR; CDR2 reads FQNEAQ (reference sequence). For the CDR3, the DNA is TGTGCCAGCATCGATAACGAGTTTGAAAAACTGTTTTTT. Translation gives CASIDNEFEKLFF.

This sequence joins TRBV10-2 and TRBJ2-5; 7 bases map to TRBD2. CDR3 length: 13 residues. The germline gives CDR1 WSHSY, CDR2 SAAADI. V lost 8 bases and J lost 2; bases outside the gene matches: 5. CDR3 in DNA: TGCGCCAGCTGGGTGCGGGAGCAAGAGACCCAGTACTTC. This sequence encodes CASWVREQETQYF.

The chain has TRBV7-3 and TRBJ1-2; 9 positions agree with TRBD1. Germline V CDR1 and CDR2: SGHTA, FQGTGA. V lost 6 bases to trimming and J lost 4 bases; unmatched junction nucleotides: 9. This CDR3 spans 15 amino acids. The CDR3: CASSSNPGQGYGYTF. CDR3 nucleotides: TGTGCCAGCAGTTCGAACCCGGGACAGGGCTATGGCTACACCTTC.

This chain links TRBV20-1 with TRBJ2-1; D is possibly TRBD1 (5 bases). Germline V gene lookup returns CDR1 DFQATT and CDR2 SNEGSKA (reference sequence). Between the trimmed V and J ends, which lost 3 bases and 8 bases, there was a span of 11 bases. The CDR3 covers 12 residues. DNA of the CDR3: TGCAGTGCTAGTCAGGGCCGGGATGAGCAGTTCTTC. This gives the protein CSASQGRDEQFF.

The chain uses TRBV12-3 or TRBV12-4 and TRBJ1-2, with D tentatively TRBD1 (6 bases). The CDR3 spans 13 residues. Trimming cost V 6 bases and J 4 bases, with 12 bases left between them. The CDR3 sequence: CASSPGQSYGYTF. The CDR3 DNA reads as TGTGCCAGCAGCCCGGGACAATCCTATGGCTACACCTTC.

This sequence joins TRBV3-1 (or the pseudogene TRBV3-2) and TRBJ2-7, with 9 bases matching TRBD1. Germline V lookup: CDR1 LGHDT, CDR2 YNNKEL (reference sequence). The CDR3 is 13 amino acids. V shed 3 bases, J shed 6 bases, and the junction held 3 bases outside the gene matches. CDR3 bases: TGTGCCAGCAGCCACCTGGACAGGGGCGAGCAGTACTTC. Translation gives CASSHLDRGEQYF.

This sequence joins TRBV1 and TRBJ2-5; the table's D call, TRBD1, has no DNA check behind it. TRBV1 is tagged as a pseudogene. This CDR3 region has 18 residues. In nucleotides, the CDR3 is TGCACCAGCAGCCACTACCGGGACAGGGATTATGGACAAGAGACCCAGTACTTC. Protein product: CTSSHYRDRDYGQETQYF.

J is TRBJ2-3 and V is TRBV30; TRBD2 agrees at 7 bases. Looked up from germline, CDR1 is GTSNPN and CDR2 is SVGIG (reference sequence). CDR3 size: 13 residues. J gave up 0 bases and V 4 bases, and 1 base lay outside the gene matches. The CDR3 reads CAWTSGSTDTQYF. CDR3 coding DNA: TGTGCCTGGACTAGCGGTAGCACAGATACGCAGTATTTT.

V and J are TRBV2 and TRBJ2-7; the D gene is possibly TRBD1 (7 bases). Trimming left V 5 bases short and J 9 bases short, with 20 bases between. In germline, CDR1 is SNHLY, CDR2 FYNNEI. The CDR3 has 14 amino acids. CDR3 DNA: TGTGCCAGCAGTCAGACAGGGACTTCAAAGTGGCAGTACTTC. Translated, it gives CASSQTGTSKWQYF.

This rearrangement joins TRBV30 to TRBJ1-4, with TRBD1 matching over 8 bases. Trimming at V came to 2 bases and at J to 7 bases, leaving 12 bases not matched to a gene. The CDR3 runs 16 residues. Germline V gives CDR1 GTSNPN, CDR2 SVGIG (reference sequence). The CDR3 here is CAWSPLWTGRSEKLFF. The CDR3 DNA sequence: TGTGCCTGGAGTCCCTTATGGACAGGGAGGAGTGAAAAACTGTTTTTT.

The CDR3 sequence is CATSRERAGGSYEQYF. The CDR3 DNA reads TGTGCCACCAGCAGAGAGAGGGCAGGGGGCTCCTACGAGCAGTACTTC. V is TRBV15 and J is TRBJ2-7; TRBD1 matches 7 bases. The CDR3 runs 16 residues. The germline V gene has CDR1 LNHNV and CDR2 YYDKDF (reference sequence). Trimming at V came to 0 bases and at J to 0 bases, leaving 5 bases not matched to a gene.

V and J are TRBV6-5 and TRBJ2-1; 10 nucleotides align to TRBD1. This CDR3 comprises 14 residues. Germline CDR1 is MNHEY and CDR2 is SVGAGI. Trimming at V came to 11 bases and at J to 8 bases, leaving 12 bases not matched to a gene. CDR3 nucleotide sequence: TGTGCCTGCTGTCGACAGGGGGCCTATGATGAGCAGTTCTTC. Protein product: CACCRQGAYDEQFF.

The rearrangement uses TRBV3-1 (or the pseudogene TRBV3-2) and TRBJ1-1, with 8 bases matching TRBD1. The CDR3 is 13 residues long. The germline V gene encodes CDR1 LGHDT and CDR2 YNNKEL (reference sequence). V gave up 5 bases and J gave up 7 bases; unmatched junction bases: 6. The CDR3 DNA reads as TGTGCCAGCAGCATGGACAGGGAAGGTGAAGCTTTCTTT. This encodes CASSMDREGEAFF.

The chain employs TRBV11-2 and TRBJ2-2; TRBD2 aligns across 13 bases. From germline, CDR1 is SGHAT and CDR2 FQNNGV. The CDR3 covers 16 residues. The V and J ends lost 0 bases and 6 bases, in that order; junction bases with no gene match: 1. The CDR3 sequence is CASSLELAGGAGELFF. The DNA of the CDR3 is TGTGCCAGCAGCTTAGAACTAGCGGGGGGGGCCGGGGAGCTGTTTTTT.